This T cell receptor (beta chain) was retrieved from a study of T-cell memory formation after mild COVID-19. Study-level results: Most CD4+ clones that shrank were in CM and EM, while CD8+ ones turned up in EMRA.

On this clonotype itself: Its antigen is not known.

Constant-segment-primed 5'RACE gave TCR alpha and TCR beta cDNA libraries with sample barcodes and UMIs. A single record per CDR3 protein comes from TCRdb applying MiXCR to the 5' RACE reads. The profile shows approximately 580,000 distinct CDR3 sequences, about a fifth of them singletons. Sequenced sample: PBMCs or a T cell subset sorted from them (not recorded which). This receptor was taken from an adult woman who had mild COVID-19 (a few samples of this study predate the infection). Cell type and time point are not known.

The CDR3 DNA follows: TGTGCCAGCAGCCCTATCCCTCGGGGAAACACTGAAGCTTTCTTT. This sequence encodes CASSPIPRGNTEAFF. The chain has TRBV7-2 and TRBJ1-1; no firm D call. V gave up 5 bases and J gave up 2 bases, with 15 bases separating them. The CDR3 length is 15 residues. The germline gives CDR1 SGHTA, CDR2 FQGNSA.